Following are 27 T cell receptor beta chains from one sample sequenced in a study of vaccination effects on CD4 cells after COVID-19 (dated by TCRdb to the early 2020s). Their recognized antigens are unknown. The library was prepared using the immunoSEQ multiplex PCR assay. The clones in this table, taken by TCRdb from immuneACCESS, are in-frame only. Not every clone is retained; where verified, under half of the shortfall comes from an unresolved V gene, and the cause of the rest is unknown. This sample has approximately 15,000 clones in its table, and about 80% of those were observed once. 15% to 25% of the sample goes to the ten largest clones. In the ViraFEST assay, PBMC were stimulated with viral peptide pools, and antigen-specific CD4+ T cell clonotypes were then identified by expansion using TCR sequencing. After less than 13 days of culture, CD4+ T cells were isolated with the EasySep CD4+ T cell isolation kit. Convalescent patients had PCR-confirmed SARS-CoV-2 infection between March and December 2020, before Alpha, Beta and Delta variants emerged in the United States. Participants received two doses of either the BNT162b2 or the mRNA-1273 mRNA SARS-CoV-2 vaccine.

Sequenced here: CD4+ T cells from PBMCs cultured with SARS-CoV-2 spike peptides, sampled after COVID-19 vaccination. The cell subset or site tag for this specimen amounts to: SARS-CoV-2 spike overlapping peptide pool stimulation. The receptors here all came from a human donor who had a prior SARS-CoV-2 infection.

The V gene is TRBV4-2, the J gene TRBJ2-7, with 9 bases lining up with TRBD2. The CDR3 contains 16 residues. Losses at the gene ends were 2 bases for V and 4 bases for J; bases not matched to a gene: 9. Germline V lookup: CDR1 LGHNA, CDR2 YNFKEQ. CDR3: CASSQRGTSTPYEQYF. The DNA for the CDR3 is TGTGCCAGCAGCCAACGAGGGACTAGCACACCTTACGAGCAGTACTTC.

The chain recombines TRBV9 with TRBJ2-2; 10 bases are a match to TRBD2. Germline values: CDR1 SGDLS, CDR2 YYNGEE. The V gene end was trimmed by 0 bases and the J gene end by 5 bases; junction bases not matched to a gene: 1. The CDR3 has 15 amino acids. CDR3 bases: TGTGCCAGCAGCGTAGTTAGCGGGGGGACCGGGGAGCTGTTTTTT. Translating it yields CASSVVSGGTGELFF.

The chain employs TRBV4-1 and TRBJ1-2; D ambiguous. This CDR3 has 15 residues. The germline V gene has CDR1 MGHRA and CDR2 YSYEKL. V was shortened by 0 bases and J by 2 bases, with 10 bases between the two germline ends. CDR3 loop: CASSQDQVSNYGYTF. Written as DNA, the CDR3 is TGCGCCAGCAGCCAAGATCAGGTCAGCAACTATGGCTACACCTTC.

This clone is labeled medium-sized. The chain has TRBV7-6 and TRBJ2-7; D possibly corresponds to TRBD1 (6 bases). Trimming took 0 bases from V and 0 from J, leaving 9 bases between them. CDR1 is SGHVS and CDR2 is FNYEAQ in the germline V gene. The CDR3 covers 15 residues. The CDR3 region has the DNA TGTGCCAGCAGCTTAGCTGTAGGGGGCTCCTACGAGCAGTACTTC. This encodes CASSLAVGGSYEQYF.

The gene calls are TRBV4-3 and TRBJ1-2; 7 bases fit TRBD1. CDR3 length equals 15 residues. V was pared by 3 bases and J by 7 bases, with 11 bases of the junction left unmatched. Germline loops: CDR1 LGHNA, CDR2 YSLEER. CDR3 in amino acids: CASSHPDRINGGYTF. CDR3 nucleotides: TGCGCCAGCAGCCACCCGGACAGGATTAACGGTGGCTACACCTTC.

This clone was seen a few times. V gene TRBV3-1 (or the pseudogene TRBV3-2) combines with J gene TRBJ2-7; D call uncertain. Trimming removed 3 bases from V and 3 bases from J, with 9 bases in between. Per the germline V gene, CDR1 is LGHDT and CDR2 is YNNKEL (reference sequence). CDR3 length equals 13 residues. CDR3 region: CASSQLHRYEQYF. The CDR3 DNA follows: TGTGCCAGCAGCCAGCTCCACCGCTACGAGCAGTACTTC.

The chain carries TRBV6-2 or TRBV6-3 and TRBJ2-3; 12 bases are a match to TRBD2. V lost 4 bases, J lost 2 bases, and 7 bases stayed unmatched. Germline V gene lookup returns CDR1 MNHEY and CDR2 SVGEGT. The CDR3 extends over 17 amino acids. The CDR3, as DNA: TGTGCCAGCAGTTCCTTCGGACTAGCGGGAATCACAGATACGCAGTATTTT. It codes for CASSSFGLAGITDTQYF.

This rearrangement joins TRBV4-1 to TRBJ2-5; 8 bases align to TRBD2. The CDR3 extends over 17 amino acids. Germline-derived CDR1 and CDR2 are MGHRA and YSYEKL. V lost 1 base, J lost 0 bases, and 7 bases stayed unmatched. As DNA, the CDR3 is TGCGCCAGCAGCCAAGTTGCGGGACTAGACGACCAAGAGACCCAGTACTTC. Translated: CASSQVAGLDDQETQYF.

This rearrangement joins TRBV5-4 to TRBJ2-5; the D gene is possibly TRBD1 (6 bases). V lost 7 bases and J 5 bases, leaving 15 bases between the germline ends. CDR3 length equals 13 residues. Per the germline V gene, CDR1 is SGHNT and CDR2 is YYREEE (reference sequence). The chain's CDR3 is CASQGRVGETQYF. Here the CDR3 DNA reads TGTGCCAGCCAGGGGCGGGTAGGGGAGACCCAGTACTTC.

The genes are TRBV30 and TRBJ1-6; D possibly corresponds to TRBD1 (6 bases). This CDR3 has 15 amino acids. CDR1 and CDR2 from the germline V gene are GTSNPN and SVGIG (reference sequence). The germline V and J ends were trimmed by 3 bases and 3 bases, with 12 bases remaining between them. The CDR3 bases are TGTGCCTGGAGCGATGGACAGAGCTATAATTCACCCCTCCACTTT. Protein product: CAWSDGQSYNSPLHF.

The chain recombines TRBV11-3 with TRBJ2-7, with D tentatively TRBD2 (6 bases). Germline CDR1 is SGHNT and CDR2 is YENEEA. Deletions cut 1 base from V and 9 bases from J, with 19 bases between. The CDR3 covers 15 residues. CDR3 sequence: CASSLGRGIVGRQYF. CDR3 in DNA: TGTGCCAGCAGCTTAGGTCGCGGGATCGTTGGGCGGCAGTACTTC.

V gene TRBV7-8 combines with J gene TRBJ2-7, with TRBD2 identical over 8 bases. Per germline, CDR1 SGHVS and CDR2 FQNEAQ. Trimming cost V 5 bases and J 7 bases; bases outside gene matches: 10. CDR3 size: 14 residues. In nucleotides, the CDR3 is TGTGCCAGCAGCCGAGGTGGGACTAGAGGGGAGCAGTACTTC. Encoded protein: CASSRGGTRGEQYF.

The V call is TRBV5-6, the J call TRBJ2-2, with TRBD2 matching 11 bases. The germline V gene has CDR1 SGHDT and CDR2 YYEEEE. The CDR3 consists of 16 residues. The trim removed 2 bases at V and 5 bases at J, leaving 5 bases unmatched. The CDR3 sequence: CASSLPGLADTGELFF. CDR3 in DNA: TGTGCCAGCAGCTTACCGGGACTAGCGGATACCGGGGAGCTGTTTTTT.

The chain combines TRBV6-1 with TRBJ1-6; D may be TRBD1 (5 bases). Trimming left V 0 bases short and J 11 bases short, with 14 bases between. There are 15 residues in the CDR3. CDR1 and CDR2 from the germline V gene are MNHNS and SASEGT. CDR3 in DNA: TGTGCCAGCAGTGAAGCGGTTTGGGGGATTGCACCCCTCCACTTT. It specifies CASSEAVWGIAPLHF.

The chain joins TRBV2 to TRBJ2-3; D gene uncertain. Germline V gene sequence: CDR1 SNHLY, CDR2 FYNNEI. Deletions cut 3 bases from V and 6 bases from J, with 4 bases between. This CDR3 has 11 amino acids. Here the CDR3 reads CASSETDTQYF. CDR3 bases: TGTGCCAGCAGTGAGACGGATACGCAGTATTTT.

This clone has just one count. The chain couples TRBV30 to TRBJ2-1; TRBD2 agrees at 10 bases. The CDR3 spans 15 residues. Germline loops: CDR1 GTSNPN, CDR2 SVGIG (reference sequence). J lost 0 bases, V lost 8 bases, and 7 bases had no gene match. The CDR3, as DNA: TGTGCCGCGAGCGGGGGGGACATCTCCTACAATGAGCAGTTCTTC. This gives the protein CAASGGDISYNEQFF.

The V gene is TRBV6-5, the J gene TRBJ2-1; perhaps TRBD1 as D (5 bases). CDR1 is MNHEY and CDR2 is SVGAGI in the germline V gene. The CDR3 has 14 amino acids. V was pared by 5 bases and J by 2 bases, with 10 bases between. The CDR3 DNA is TGTGCCAGCAGTCAGGGTATCGCCTACAATGAGCAGTTCTTC. It is translated as CASSQGIAYNEQFF.

This clone appeared a single time. The V call is TRBV11-2, the J call TRBJ2-7; 12 positions match TRBD2. V trimming: 5 bases; J trimming: 2 bases; junction bases outside the gene matches: 1. The germline V gene has CDR1 SGHAT and CDR2 FQNNGV. CDR3 length: 14 residues. In DNA form, the CDR3 reads TGTGCCAGCAGCAGACTAGCGGGGGCCTACGAGCAGTACTTC. Translating it yields CASSRLAGAYEQYF.

CDR3 loop: CASSATGGSRETQYF. The DNA of the CDR3 is TGCGCCAGCAGCGCCACAGGGGGAAGTAGGGAGACCCAGTACTTC. The chain recombines TRBV5-1 with TRBJ2-5, with 8 bases that match TRBD1. CDR3 size: 15 residues. The junction had 10 bases not matched to a gene; V was cut back by 4 bases and J by 5 bases. CDR1 and CDR2 from the germline V gene are SGHRS and YFSETQ. Combining the CDR3 with reference TRBV5-1 and TRBJ2-5 gives the whole variable domain KAGVTQTPRYLIKTRGQQVTLSCSPISGHRSVSWYQQTPGQGLQFLFEYFSETQRNKGNFPGRFSGRQFSNSRSEMNVSTLELGDSALYLCASSATGGSRETQYFGPGTRLLVL.

V and J are TRBV9 and TRBJ2-1; D possibly matches TRBD1 or TRBD2 (5 bases each). V was clipped by 0 bases and J by 4 bases, with 14 bases between them. Germline lookup yields CDR1 SGDLS and CDR2 YYNGEE. The CDR3 is 16 amino acids. CDR3 loop: CASSVGGGQSYNEQFF. CDR3 coding DNA: TGTGCCAGCAGCGTAGGGGGCGGGCAATCTTACAATGAGCAGTTCTTC.

The rearrangement joins TRBV5-1 to TRBJ2-7; 11 bases agree with TRBD2. Trimming took 1 base from V and 3 from J; bases not matched to a gene: 12. The CDR3 spans 18 residues. Germline values: CDR1 SGHRS, CDR2 YFSETQ. Here the CDR3 reads CASSLLSGGLAGGYEQYF. Here the CDR3 DNA reads TGCGCCAGCAGCTTGTTATCCGGTGGCCTAGCGGGGGGCTACGAGCAGTACTTC. Complete variable domain (other parts from reference TRBV5-1 and TRBJ2-7): KAGVTQTPRYLIKTRGQQVTLSCSPISGHRSVSWYQQTPGQGLQFLFEYFSETQRNKGNFPGRFSGRQFSNSRSEMNVSTLELGDSALYLCASSLLSGGLAGGYEQYFGPGTRLTVT.

The chain has TRBV7-2 and TRBJ2-1, with TRBD2 as a possible D gene (6 bases). The CDR3 totals 13 residues. Germline-derived CDR1 and CDR2 are SGHTA and FQGNSA. Trimming removed 2 bases from V and 10 bases from J, with 12 bases in between. CDR3 bases: TGTGCCAGCAGCTTAAATCGGGAGCGGGAGCAGTTCTTC. Amino acid sequence: CASSLNREREQFF.

The DNA for the CDR3 is TGTGCCAGCAGCCCCATCCAGGGTCCGAATGAAAAACTGTTTTTT. Its translation is CASSPIQGPNEKLFF. J is TRBJ1-4 and V is TRBV27, with D possibly matching TRBD1 (5 bases). V lost 6 bases, J lost 5 bases, and 16 bases lay in between. This CDR3 is built from 15 residues. Germline CDR1 is MNHEY and CDR2 is SMNVEV (reference sequence).

The chain recombines TRBV4-1 with TRBJ2-3, with 11 bases that match TRBD2. The germline CDR1 and CDR2 sequences are MGHRA and YSYEKL. CDR3 length equals 16 residues. The trim removed 4 bases at V and 4 bases at J, leaving 7 bases unmatched. DNA for the CDR3: TGCGCCAGCAGCCGACCGGGACTAGCGGTAGCAGATACGCAGTATTTT. This sequence encodes CASSRPGLAVADTQYF.

V and J are TRBV19 and TRBJ1-2; D gene uncertain. Germline V gene lookup returns CDR1 LNHDA and CDR2 SQIVND (reference sequence). The V end lost 2 bases, the J end lost 8 bases, and 12 bases lay between the germline ends. The CDR3 spans 13 residues. CDR3 bases: TGTGCCAGTAGTATAAGGTCAGGATTAGGCTACACCTTC. Its translation: CASSIRSGLGYTF.

This clone is deemed large (0.1 to 1%). This chain's CDR3 is CASSFSSDKFYGYTF. CDR3 sequence (DNA): TGTGCCAGCAGCTTTTCCAGCGATAAGTTCTATGGCTACACCTTC. The chain has TRBV13 and TRBJ1-2; no reliable D call. Deletions cut 3 bases from V and 4 bases from J, with 15 bases between. The germline CDR1 and CDR2 sequences are PRHDT and FYEKMQ (reference sequence). This CDR3 is 15 amino acids long.

The genes are TRBV11-2 and TRBJ2-5; 7 nucleotides match TRBD1. Germline V gene lookup returns CDR1 SGHAT and CDR2 FQNNGV. This CDR3 has 15 amino acids. V dropped 1 base and J dropped 5; count of bases not matched to a gene: 7. The chain's CDR3 is CASSLGATGIETQYF. CDR3 DNA: TGTGCCAGCAGCTTAGGGGCGACAGGGATTGAGACCCAGTACTTC. Variable domain in full (rest from reference TRBV11-2 and TRBJ2-5): EAGVAQSPRYKIIEKRQSVAFWCNPISGHATLYWYQQILGQGPKLLIQFQNNGVVDDSQLPKDRFSAERLKGVDSTLKIQPAKLEDSAVYLCASSLGATGIETQYFGPGTRLLVL.